This T cell receptor beta chain was identified during a study of OX40 agonist ivuxolimab in advanced cancers. Study context: Patients received intravenous ivuxolimab every 2 weeks at 0.01 to 10 mg/kg. The diagnoses of dose-escalation patients were hepatocellular carcinoma, melanoma, renal cell or head and neck cancer. Regarding the study as a whole: Researchers report that CD8+ T cells had, on average, more expanded clones than CD4+. Specificity for antigen went undetermined in the expanded peripheral T cells.

Method: immunoSEQ multiplex PCR; TCRdb's copy keeps in-frame clones and lacks some. The sample carries 81,000 or so clones, 85% to 90% recorded once. For this clone: Its specificity is not known.

The CDR3 loop spans 16 amino acids. V shed 3 bases and J 3 bases; nucleotides not matched to a gene: 6. Germline lookup yields CDR1 LNHDA and CDR2 SQIVND (reference sequence). The material was CD4+ or CD8+ T cells sorted from blood, obtained in a trial of the OX40 agonist ivuxolimab. The gene calls are TRBV19 and TRBJ2-2; 8 nucleotides match TRBD1. The clonotype was recovered from an adult with an advanced solid tumor such as melanoma, head and neck, liver or kidney cancer. CDR3 in DNA: TGTGCCAGTAGTATTCGAGACAGGGGAGACACCGGGGAGCTGTTTTTT. Translated: CASSIRDRGDTGELFF.